Listed here are 27 T cell receptor beta chains from one sample, sequenced in a study of T cells after yellow fever vaccination (dated by TCRdb to about 2019). The library relied on 5' RACE. The listed sequencing device is Illumina HiSeq 2500. TCRdb reprocessed the public reads (quality trimming at Q25 with fastp, clone calling with MiXCR) and kept in-frame beta chains. CDR3 protein duplicates are merged, each entry listing the most common genes and DNA. Present in this sample are about 340,000 distinct CDR3 sequences, 8.7% of which were seen just once. Jointly, the top ten make up roughly 18% of the sample. What this sample's treatment or condition label stands for: live attenuated yellow fever vaccine strain. Material: PBMCs, obtained on the day of the first yellow fever vaccination. The origin of the receptors is a man between 18 and 29 years old who received the YFV17D yellow fever vaccine.

V usage is TRBV10-3 and J usage is TRBJ2-2; either TRBD1 or TRBD2 may fit D (5 bases each). Germline V lookup: CDR1 ENHRY, CDR2 SYGVKD. The CDR3 is 14 residues long. Trimming shortened V by 4 bases and J by 1 base, and 7 bases separated the two germline ends. The CDR3 nucleotides read TGTGCCATCAGTGGGGACGTGAACACCGGGGAGCTGTTTTTT. Translated: CAISGDVNTGELFF.

V gene TRBV5-4 combines with J gene TRBJ1-1, with D hard to call. CDR1 SGHNT and CDR2 YYREEE come from the germline V gene (reference sequence). The V and J ends lost 2 bases and 0 bases respectively, with 8 bases between them. The CDR3 totals 14 residues. CDR3 in DNA: TGTGCCAGCAGCTTATCAACCATGAACACTGAAGCTTTCTTT. This gives the protein CASSLSTMNTEAFF.

V usage is TRBV7-3 and J usage is TRBJ2-3; the match to TRBD2 covers 7 bases. J gave up 9 bases and V 5 bases, and 8 bases lay outside the gene matches. The CDR3 has 13 amino acids. Germline assignment: CDR1 SGHTA and CDR2 FQGTGA. The CDR3 loop is CASSGGKGGTQYF. The CDR3, as DNA: TGTGCCAGCAGCGGCGGAAAGGGAGGGACGCAGTATTTT.

This clonotype showed up just a few times. The rearrangement joins TRBV10-1 to TRBJ2-5; D remains unclear. The V end was cut by 0 bases, the J end by 2 bases, with 4 bases between. This CDR3 comprises 13 residues. Germline V CDR1 and CDR2: WNHNN, SYGVQD (reference sequence). The CDR3, as DNA: TGCGCCAGCAGTGAGTCTGGGCAAGAGACCCAGTACTTC. Translating it yields CASSESGQETQYF.

The chain carries TRBV7-9 and TRBJ2-7; 10 positions agree with TRBD1. J was trimmed by 2 bases and V by 3 bases; bases with no gene match: 10. This CDR3 has 17 amino acids. Germline assignment: CDR1 SEHNR and CDR2 FQNEAQ (reference sequence). The DNA of the CDR3 is TGTGCCAGCAGCTTTCACCCGGGGACAGGGGACACCTACGAGCAGTACTTC. Translation: CASSFHPGTGDTYEQYF.

This clonotype came up a few times. The chain links TRBV5-5 to TRBJ1-5; 7 nucleotides match TRBD1. Germline lookup yields CDR1 SGHKS and CDR2 YYEKEE (reference sequence). The trim removed 1 base at V and 2 bases at J, leaving 3 bases unmatched. CDR3 length: 15 residues. The CDR3 nucleotides read TGTGCCAGCAGCTTGCTAGGGGGCGGCAATCAGCCCCAGCATTTT. It specifies CASSLLGGGNQPQHF. The whole variable domain, remainder taken from reference TRBV5-5 and TRBJ1-5, is DAGVTQSPTHLIKTRGQQVTLRCSPISGHKSVSWYQQVLGQGPQFIFQYYEKEERGRGNFPDRFSARQFPNYSSELNVNALLLGDSALYLCASSLLGGGNQPQHFGDGTRLSIL.

This clonotype was observed a handful of times. The chain couples TRBV5-1 to TRBJ2-2; no clear D. Trimming left V 4 bases short and J 0 bases short, with 10 bases between. Germline CDR1 is SGHRS and CDR2 is YFSETQ. This CDR3 has 15 amino acids. CDR3 region: CASSEGLTNTGELFF. The DNA for the CDR3 is TGCGCCAGCAGCGAAGGGTTGACGAACACCGGGGAGCTGTTTTTT.

This clonotype was counted between two and nine times. The J gene is TRBJ2-3, the V gene TRBV6-2 or TRBV6-3, with TRBD2 identical over 10 bases. There are 18 residues in the CDR3. The J segment lost 0 bases and the V segment lost 2 bases, leaving 8 bases of the junction unmatched. The germline gives CDR1 MNHEY, CDR2 SVGEGT. The CDR3: CASSYQRLAGWSTDTQYF. In DNA form, the CDR3 reads TGTGCCAGCAGTTACCAGCGACTAGCGGGTTGGAGCACAGATACGCAGTATTTT.

In its sample, this clonotype was seen a few times. This sequence joins TRBV29-1 and TRBJ1-1; no reliable D call. V lost 6 bases and J lost 6, with 8 bases in between. The CDR3 spans 10 residues. The germline V gene encodes CDR1 SQVTM and CDR2 ANQGSEA. For the CDR3, the DNA is TGCAGCGTGGGATGGGCTGAAGCTTTCTTT. The encoded protein is CSVGWAEAFF.

A remark on this clonotype: The junction and the germline gene differ at one end; a read error may be behind it. This sequence joins TRBV7-9 and TRBJ2-4; D gene uncertain. The CDR3 consists of 12 residues. Germline V gene sequence: CDR1 SEHNR, CDR2 FQNEAQ (reference sequence). This CDR3 is CASGLDYGIQYF. The CDR3, as DNA: TGTGCCAGCGGCTTAGATTACGGAATTCAGTACTTC.

The rearrangement joins TRBV20-1 to TRBJ2-1; 12 bases line up with TRBD2. Germline CDR1 is DFQATT and CDR2 is SNEGSKA (reference sequence). The V and J ends lost 3 bases and 8 bases, in that order; junction bases with no gene match: 8. CDR3 size: 15 residues. The CDR3 sequence: CSARRLAGGPYEQFF. The CDR3 nucleotides read TGCAGTGCTAGGAGGCTAGCGGGGGGGCCGTATGAGCAGTTCTTC.

There are many counts of this clonotype. The chain is built from TRBV7-3 and TRBJ2-7; no reliable D call. In germline, CDR1 is SGHTA, CDR2 FQGTGA. This CDR3 is built from 9 residues. V gave up 11 bases and J gave up 3 bases, with 5 bases separating them. The CDR3 is CASFYEQYV. DNA for the CDR3: TGTGCCTCGTTCTACGAGCAGTACGTC.

The V gene is TRBV11-2, the J gene TRBJ2-2; maybe TRBD2 (6 bases). Germline V gene data show CDR1 as SGHAT and CDR2 as FQNNGV. V was pared by 3 bases and J by 7 bases, with 15 bases between. CDR3 length equals 15 residues. The CDR3 region is CASSFPGRRGGELFF. The CDR3 nucleotides read TGTGCCAGCAGCTTCCCGGGGAGGAGGGGCGGGGAGCTGTTTTTT.

The CDR3 reads CASSLVGTGTYGYTF. The CDR3 DNA follows: TGTGCCAGCAGCTTGGTGGGCACAGGGACCTATGGCTACACCTTC. The chain carries TRBV5-4 and TRBJ1-2; tentative D call: TRBD1 (6 bases). This CDR3 is 15 amino acids long. Germline V CDR1 and CDR2: SGHNT, YYREEE (reference sequence). V was pared by 0 bases and J by 4 bases, with 13 bases between.

This clonotype has more than one count but fewer than ten. The chain employs TRBV4-3 and TRBJ1-2; D is perhaps TRBD1 (6 bases). The germline gives CDR1 LGHNA, CDR2 YSLEER. V was shortened by 0 bases and J by 2 bases, with 19 bases between the two germline ends. The CDR3 spans 18 residues. This chain's CDR3 is CASSQEDPWGTSNYGYTF. CDR3 DNA: TGCGCCAGCAGCCAAGAGGACCCCTGGGGGACATCGAACTATGGCTACACCTTC.

This clonotype has a handful of counts. The chain couples TRBV7-6 to TRBJ2-4; a possible D gene is TRBD1 (7 bases). The germline V and J ends were trimmed by 5 bases and 6 bases, with 20 bases remaining between them. Germline V lookup: CDR1 SGHVS, CDR2 FNYEAQ. The CDR3 contains 16 residues. CDR3 in DNA: TGTGCCAGCAGCCTCCGACAGGGAGTGGAGGGAAACATTCAGTACTTC. This translates into CASSLRQGVEGNIQYF. Supplemented by reference TRBV7-6 and TRBJ2-4, the full variable domain reads GAGVSQSPRYKVTKRGQDVALRCDPISGHVSLYWYRQALGQGPEFLTYFNYEAQQDKSGLPNDRFSAERPEGSISTLTIQRTEQRDSAMYRCASSLRQGVEGNIQYFGAGTRLSVL.

The sample holds a few counts of this clonotype. The rearrangement links TRBV21-1 to TRBJ1-1; the table calls TRBD1, which could not be checked here. TRBV21-1 is flagged as a pseudogene. The CDR3 is 14 amino acids. For the CDR3, the DNA is TGTGCCAGCACCAGACGGGGAAGGGGCACTGAAGCTTTCTTT. Translation: CASTRRGRGTEAFF.

This clonotype was found a few times. This chain joins TRBV4-1 and TRBJ1-2; a weak D match, TRBD1 (6 bases). The CDR3 covers 15 residues. CDR1 and CDR2 from the germline V gene are MGHRA and YSYEKL. With 5 bases removed from V and 6 bases from J, the gap between germline ends came to 19 bases. CDR3 nucleotide sequence: TGCGCCAGCAGCGCCCTCCGCACAGGGACGGATGGCTACACCTTC. Protein: CASSALRTGTDGYTF.

The V and J genes are TRBV12-5 and TRBJ2-2; D is uncertain. V lost 3 bases, J lost 2 bases, and 7 bases lay in between. Germline V gene sequence: CDR1 LGHNT, CDR2 FRNRAP. The CDR3 sequence is 14 residues long. CDR3 residues: CASGLGLNTGELFF. For the CDR3, the DNA is TGTGCTAGTGGTTTAGGCCTTAACACCGGGGAGCTGTTTTTT.

This clonotype has only a few counts. The chain employs TRBV12-3 or TRBV12-4 and TRBJ1-1; 10 nucleotides align to TRBD1. V gave up 6 bases and J gave up 7 bases; unmatched junction bases: 8. The CDR3 is 14 residues long. Here the CDR3 reads CASSRDRGWGEAFF. The CDR3 bases are TGTGCCAGCAGCCGGGACAGGGGATGGGGTGAAGCTTTCTTT.

This clonotype appeared a few times. This sequence joins TRBV5-1 and TRBJ2-4; 12 nucleotides align to TRBD2. CDR3 size: 19 residues. After removal of 0 bases from V and 3 bases from J, the junction contained 10 bases not matched to a gene. Per germline, CDR1 SGHRS and CDR2 YFSETQ. The CDR3 region has the DNA TGCGCCAGCAGCTTGGTGACTAGCGGGGGCTATCTGGACAAAAACATTCAGTACTTC. Amino acid sequence: CASSLVTSGGYLDKNIQYF.

This clonotype has just a few counts. This chain links TRBV5-4 with TRBJ2-2; D is ambiguous. The CDR3 runs 16 residues. Germline CDR1 and CDR2: SGHNT and YYREEE (reference sequence). The V end was cut by 3 bases, the J end by 0 bases, with 12 bases between. The CDR3 loop reads CASSWLGESNTGELFF. The CDR3, as DNA: TGTGCCAGCAGCTGGTTAGGAGAATCGAACACCGGGGAGCTGTTTTTT.

This clonotype was seen many times. The chain is built from TRBV5-6 and TRBJ1-4; 7 bases agree with TRBD1. The CDR3 has 14 residues. In germline, CDR1 is SGHDT, CDR2 YYEEEE. V dropped 2 bases and J dropped 8; count of bases not matched to a gene: 6. The CDR3 DNA reads TGTGCCAGCAGCTTCGGCAGGGGGTACGAAAAACTGTTTTTT. It codes for CASSFGRGYEKLFF.

At least ten counts were recorded for this clonotype. V usage is TRBV25-1 and J usage is TRBJ2-3; the D call may be TRBD1 or TRBD2 (5 bases each). Germline V lookup: CDR1 MGHDK, CDR2 SYGVNS. The V gene lost 4 bases and the J gene lost 2 bases, with 16 bases spanning the gap. The CDR3 covers 16 residues. The CDR3 region is CASSALGTTYTDTQYF. Here the CDR3 DNA reads TGTGCCAGCAGTGCGCTCGGGACCACTTACACAGATACGCAGTATTTT.

A few counts support this clonotype. The chain is built from TRBV19 and TRBJ2-7; 9 nucleotides agree with TRBD1. This CDR3 has 15 amino acids. The germline V gene has CDR1 LNHDA and CDR2 SQIVND (reference sequence). The V and J ends lost 5 bases and 1 base, in that order; junction bases with no gene match: 6. CDR3 sequence: CASSVSGTGSYEQYF. CDR3 coding DNA: TGTGCCAGTAGTGTCTCCGGGACAGGGTCCTACGAGCAGTACTTC.

A few counts support this clonotype. J is TRBJ1-6 and V is TRBV7-6, with D hard to call. Germline lookup yields CDR1 SGHVS and CDR2 FNYEAQ. The CDR3 contains 15 residues. Trimming removed 5 bases at V and 0 bases at J, with 8 bases between. For the CDR3, the DNA is TGTGCCAGCAGCCTTAGCTTCTCCTATAATTCACCCCTCCACTTT. Protein: CASSLSFSYNSPLHF.

This chain joins TRBV6-2 or TRBV6-3 and TRBJ1-1; D uncertain. Germline CDR1 is MNHEY and CDR2 is SVGEGT. The CDR3 is made up of 15 amino acids. Trimming stripped 5 bases from V and 1 base from J, with 14 bases between. The DNA for the CDR3 is TGTGCCAGCAGTCCTCCAGCACTTAAGAACACTGAAGCTTTCTTT. Encoded protein: CASSPPALKNTEAFF.